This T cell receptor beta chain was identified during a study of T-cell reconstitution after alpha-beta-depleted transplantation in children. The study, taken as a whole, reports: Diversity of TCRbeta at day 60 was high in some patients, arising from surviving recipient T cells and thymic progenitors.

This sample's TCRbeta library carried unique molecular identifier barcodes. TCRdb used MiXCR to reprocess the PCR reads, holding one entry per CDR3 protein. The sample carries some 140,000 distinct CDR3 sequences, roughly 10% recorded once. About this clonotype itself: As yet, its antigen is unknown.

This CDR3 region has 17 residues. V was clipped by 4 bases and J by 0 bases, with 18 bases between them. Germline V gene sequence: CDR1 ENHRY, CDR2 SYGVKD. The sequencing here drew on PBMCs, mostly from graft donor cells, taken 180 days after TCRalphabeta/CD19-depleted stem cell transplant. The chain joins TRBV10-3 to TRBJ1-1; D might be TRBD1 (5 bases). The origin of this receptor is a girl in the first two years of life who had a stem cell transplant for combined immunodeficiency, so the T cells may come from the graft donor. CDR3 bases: TGTGCCATCAGTGCAGGGCAGGGTCTGAGAATGAACACTGAAGCTTTCTTT. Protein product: CAISAGQGLRMNTEAFF.